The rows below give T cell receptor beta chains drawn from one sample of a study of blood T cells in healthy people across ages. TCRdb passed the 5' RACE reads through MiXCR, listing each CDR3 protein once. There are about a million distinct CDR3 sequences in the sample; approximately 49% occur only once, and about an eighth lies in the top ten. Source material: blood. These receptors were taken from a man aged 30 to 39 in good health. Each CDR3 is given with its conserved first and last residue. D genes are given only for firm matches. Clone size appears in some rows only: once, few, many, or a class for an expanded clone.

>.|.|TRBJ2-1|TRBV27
TGTGCCAGCAGTTTATTTCAGAGCTCCTACAATGAGCAGTTCTTC
CASSLFQSSYNEQFF
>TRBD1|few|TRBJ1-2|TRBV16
TGTGCCAGCAGCCAAGCGGAGGGGGCTAAAGGCTACACCTTC
CASSQAEGAKGYTF
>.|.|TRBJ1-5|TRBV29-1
TGCAGCGTCAGAACAGGGCTGGATCAGCCCCAGCATTTT
CSVRTGLDQPQHF
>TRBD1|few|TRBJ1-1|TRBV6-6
TGTGCCAGCAGTTTGGGACAGGGGGGGAACACTGAAGCTTTCTTT
CASSLGQGGNTEAFF
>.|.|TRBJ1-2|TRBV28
TGTGCCAGCAGCAGACAGAGGGGCTACACCTTC
CASSRQRGYTF
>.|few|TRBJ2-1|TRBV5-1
TGCGCCAGCAGCTTTTGGGGGGGCGGGGATGAGCAGTTCTTC
CASSFWGGGDEQFF
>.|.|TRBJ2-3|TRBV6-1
TGTGCCGCAGCTGAAGGGGGTCGTCTCCGGGATACGCAGTATTTT
CAAAEGGRLRDTQYF
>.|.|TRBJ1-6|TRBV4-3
TGCGCCAGCAGCCAAGAAAAGGGACAATCGTCACCCCTCCACTTT
CASSQEKGQSSPLHF
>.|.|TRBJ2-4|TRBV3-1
TGTGCCAGCAGCCAGCTAATCTACCGGGCCCAGGGAGAGCAGTACTTC
CASSQLIYRAQGEQYF
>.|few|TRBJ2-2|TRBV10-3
TGTGCCATCAATCAGGTCCCCGGGGAGCTGTTTTTT
CAINQVPGELFF
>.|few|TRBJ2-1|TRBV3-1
TGTGCCAGCAGCCTGGGACGCTTCGGGGAGCAGTTCTTC
CASSLGRFGEQFF
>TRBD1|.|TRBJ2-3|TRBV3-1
TGTGCCAGCAGCCAAGGGCGCGAGACAGGGGTAGATACGCAGTATTTT
CASSQGRETGVDTQYF
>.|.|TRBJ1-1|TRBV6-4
TGTGCCAGCAGTGACCCCGCGCAGGGTACTGAAGCTTTCTTT
CASSDPAQGTEAFF
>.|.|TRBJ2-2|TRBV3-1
TGTGCCAGCAGCCAAGAGTGGGCAAGGGAGCTGTTTTTT
CASSQEWARELFF
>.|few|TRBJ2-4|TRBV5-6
TGTGCCAGCAGCTTCCCCGGGACGCGAAACATTCAGTACTTC
CASSFPGTRNIQYF
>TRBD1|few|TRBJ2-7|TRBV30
TGTGCCTGGAGTCCGGGACAGACCTACGAGCAGTACTTC
CAWSPGQTYEQYF
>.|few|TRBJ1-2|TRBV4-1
TGCGCCAGCAGCGACAAGAGGGATCTAAACTATGGCTACACCTTC
CASSDKRDLNYGYTF
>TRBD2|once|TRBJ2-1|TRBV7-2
TGTGCCAGCAGCTCCCAGGCGGGGGGTTACAATAAGCAGTTCTTC
CASSSQAGGYNKQFF
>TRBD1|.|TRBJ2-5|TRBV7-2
TGTGCCAGCAGCTTAGCGGGACAGGGGCGGGAGACCCAGTACTTC
CASSLAGQGRETQYF
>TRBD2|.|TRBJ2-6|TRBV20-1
TGCAGTGCTACGGGTAGCGGGGTCGCTGGGGCCAGCGTCCTGACTTTC
CSATGSGVAGASVLTF
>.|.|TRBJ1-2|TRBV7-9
TGTGCCAGCAGCTCTTGGCGGGGGGTCGGAGACTATGGCTACACCTTC
CASSSWRGVGDYGYTF
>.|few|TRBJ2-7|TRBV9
TGTGCCAGCAGCGTAGCTGGGGGAGGCGAGCAGTACTTC
CASSVAGGGEQYF
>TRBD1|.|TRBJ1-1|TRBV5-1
TGCGCCAGCAGACACGGACAGGGGAACACTGAAGCTTTCTTT
CASRHGQGNTEAFF
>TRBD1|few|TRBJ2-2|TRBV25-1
TGTGCCAGCAGTGGTGACAGGGTCACCGGGGAGCTGTTTTTT
CASSGDRVTGELFF
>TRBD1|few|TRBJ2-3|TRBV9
TGTGCCAGCAGTACGGGACAGGTTCAAGATACGCAGTATTTT
CASSTGQVQDTQYF
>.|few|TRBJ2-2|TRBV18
TGTGCCAGCTCAGAAGCCGTCGAGACCGGGGAGCTGTTTTTT
CASSEAVETGELFF
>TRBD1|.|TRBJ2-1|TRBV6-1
TGTGCCAGCAGGACCGGGACAGGGGCGATCGGGCAGTTCTTC
CASRTGTGAIGQFF
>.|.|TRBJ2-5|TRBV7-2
TGTGCCAGCAGCTTAAGACTTATGGACAATGAGCAGTACTTC
CASSLRLMDNEQYF
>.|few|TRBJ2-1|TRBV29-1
TGCAGCGTTGAAGATCCCAGGCTTCGGGGGAGCTCCTACAATGAGCAGTTCTTC
CSVEDPRLRGSSYNEQFF
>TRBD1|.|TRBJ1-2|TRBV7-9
TGTGCCAGCAGCTTCAACGACAGGGGGTACGGCTACACCTTC
CASSFNDRGYGYTF
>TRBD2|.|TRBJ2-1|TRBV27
TGTGCCAGCAGTTCGCACCGGGAGGCCTACAATGAGCAGTTCTTC
CASSSHREAYNEQFF
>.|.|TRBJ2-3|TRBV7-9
TGTGCCAGCAGCAACCCCAGGACCTACACAGATACGCAGTATTTT
CASSNPRTYTDTQYF
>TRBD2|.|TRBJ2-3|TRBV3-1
TGTGCCAGCAAAACTAGCGGGGTCACAGATACGCAGTATTTT
CASKTSGVTDTQYF
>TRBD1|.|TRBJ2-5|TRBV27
TGTGCCAGCAAAGGGGGCCAGACCCAGTACTTC
CASKGGQTQYF
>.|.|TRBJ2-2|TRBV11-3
TGTGCCAGCAGCCTGCGGGCCGGAACCGGGGAGCTGTTTTTT
CASSLRAGTGELFF
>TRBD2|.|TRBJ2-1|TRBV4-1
TGCGCCAGCAGCCTCGGGACTAGCGGGTTCCAGTCCTACAATGAGCAGTTCTTC
CASSLGTSGFQSYNEQFF
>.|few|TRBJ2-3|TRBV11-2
TGTGCCAGCAGCCTAACAGTGGGACCACCGGATACGCAGTATTTT
CASSLTVGPPDTQYF
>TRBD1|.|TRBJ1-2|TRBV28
TGTGCCAGCAGTTCCCCCGGGACAGACTTCTATGGCCACACCTTC
CASSSPGTDFYGHTF
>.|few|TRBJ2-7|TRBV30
TGTGCCTGGAGTTTTACCTACGAGCAGTACTTC
CAWSFTYEQYF
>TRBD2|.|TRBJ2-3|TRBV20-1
TGCAGTGCTAGAGGCTTGGCGGGGGAAGATACGCAGTATTTT
CSARGLAGEDTQYF
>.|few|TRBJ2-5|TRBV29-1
TGCAGCGTTGAAGACCCTAGACAGTTGGCTGTCCAAGAGACCCAGTACTTC
CSVEDPRQLAVQETQYF
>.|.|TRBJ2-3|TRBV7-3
TGTGCCAGCAGCGCCCAACAGGGACCCACGACAGATACGCAGTATTTT
CASSAQQGPTTDTQYF
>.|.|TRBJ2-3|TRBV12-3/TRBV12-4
TGTGCCAGCAGCTACAGAGGGGATGCGCAGTATTTT
CASSYRGDAQYF
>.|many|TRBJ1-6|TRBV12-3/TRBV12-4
TGTGCCAGCAGTTTTTTGGCCAGGGGCGGGTATAATTCACCCCTCCACTTT
CASSFLARGGYNSPLHF
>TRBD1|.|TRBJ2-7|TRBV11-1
TGTGCCAGCAGCTACCGACAGGGGAAAAATTACGAGCAGTACTTC
CASSYRQGKNYEQYF
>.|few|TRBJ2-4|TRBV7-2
TGTGCCAGCAGCTTCGGAAAAAACATTCAGTACTTC
CASSFGKNIQYF
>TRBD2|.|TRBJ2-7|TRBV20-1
TGCAGTGCAGCTAGCGGGGGGGTCTCCTACGAGCAGTACTTC
CSAASGGVSYEQYF
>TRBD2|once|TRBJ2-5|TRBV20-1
TGCAGTTACGAGCGGGGGGGGTACCAAGAGACCCAGTACTTC
CSYERGGYQETQYF
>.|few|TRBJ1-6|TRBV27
TGTGCCAGCAGTTTAACAGGCGGCTATAATTCACCCCTCCACTTT
CASSLTGGYNSPLHF
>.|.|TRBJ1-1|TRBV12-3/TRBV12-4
TGTGCCAGCATCCGGGACGGGTGGAACACTGAAGCTTTCTTT
CASIRDGWNTEAFF
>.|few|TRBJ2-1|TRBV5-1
TGCGCCAGCAGCTTGGTCGTGGGGGGACCTAACTCCTACAATGAGCAGTTCTTC
CASSLVVGGPNSYNEQFF
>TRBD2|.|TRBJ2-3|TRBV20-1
TGCAGTGCTAGAGACGTACCAGCGGGAGTTAGGGCAGATACGCAGTATTTT
CSARDVPAGVRADTQYF